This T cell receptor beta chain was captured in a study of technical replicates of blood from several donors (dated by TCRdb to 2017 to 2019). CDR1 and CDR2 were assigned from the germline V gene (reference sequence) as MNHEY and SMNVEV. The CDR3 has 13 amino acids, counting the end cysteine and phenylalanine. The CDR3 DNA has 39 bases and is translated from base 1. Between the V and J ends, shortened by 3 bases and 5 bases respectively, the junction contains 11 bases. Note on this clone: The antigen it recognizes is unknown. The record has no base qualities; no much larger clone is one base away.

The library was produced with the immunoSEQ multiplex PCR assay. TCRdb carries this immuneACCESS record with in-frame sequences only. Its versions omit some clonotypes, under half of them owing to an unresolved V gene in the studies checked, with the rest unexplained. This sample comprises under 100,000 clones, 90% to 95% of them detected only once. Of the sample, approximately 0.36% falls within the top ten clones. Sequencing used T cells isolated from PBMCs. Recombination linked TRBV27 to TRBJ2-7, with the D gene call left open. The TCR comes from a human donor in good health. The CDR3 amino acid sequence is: CASSFSSSHEQYF. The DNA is TGTGCCAGCAGTTTTAGTAGTAGCCACGAGCAGTACTTC.